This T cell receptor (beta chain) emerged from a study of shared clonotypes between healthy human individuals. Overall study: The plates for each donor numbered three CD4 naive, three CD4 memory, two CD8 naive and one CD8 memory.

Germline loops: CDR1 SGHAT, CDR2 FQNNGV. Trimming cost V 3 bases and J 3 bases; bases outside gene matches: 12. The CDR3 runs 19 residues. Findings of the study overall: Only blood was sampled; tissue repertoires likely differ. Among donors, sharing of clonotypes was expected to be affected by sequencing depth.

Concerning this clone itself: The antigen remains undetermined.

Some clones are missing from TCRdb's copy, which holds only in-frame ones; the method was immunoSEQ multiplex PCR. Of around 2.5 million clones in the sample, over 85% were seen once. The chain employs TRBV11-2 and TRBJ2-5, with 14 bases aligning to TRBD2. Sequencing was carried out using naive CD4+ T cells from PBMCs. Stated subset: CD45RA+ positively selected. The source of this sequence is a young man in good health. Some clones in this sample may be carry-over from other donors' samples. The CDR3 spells CASSLIRKGLAGVEETQYF. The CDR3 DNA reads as TGTGCCAGCAGCTTGATCCGTAAGGGACTAGCGGGAGTAGAAGAGACCCAGTACTTC.